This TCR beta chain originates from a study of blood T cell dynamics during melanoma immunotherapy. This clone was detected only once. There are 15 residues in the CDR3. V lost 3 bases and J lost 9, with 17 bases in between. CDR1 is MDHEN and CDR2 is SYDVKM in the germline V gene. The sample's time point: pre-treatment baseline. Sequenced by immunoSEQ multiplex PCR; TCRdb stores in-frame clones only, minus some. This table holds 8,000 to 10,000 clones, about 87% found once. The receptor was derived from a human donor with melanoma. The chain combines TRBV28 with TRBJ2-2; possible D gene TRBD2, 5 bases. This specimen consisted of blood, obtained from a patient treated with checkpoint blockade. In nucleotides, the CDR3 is TGTGCCAGCAGTTTCCCCGCGGGCCCGCGCCGGGAGCTGTTTTTT. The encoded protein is CASSFPAGPRRELFF. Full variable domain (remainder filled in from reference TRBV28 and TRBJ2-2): DVKVTQSSRYLVKRTGEKVFLECVQDMDHENMFWYRQDPGLGLRLIYFSYDVKMKEKGDIPEGYSVSREKKERFSLILESASTNQTSMYLCASSFPAGPRRELFFGEGSRLTVL.